A single T cell receptor (beta chain) is shown here with its context. The entry originates in a study of OX40 agonist ivuxolimab in advanced cancers. Study summary: Anti-PD-1, anti-PD-L1 or anti-CTLA-4 therapy given earlier was allowed, and around 40% had some. One hepatocellular carcinoma and a couple of cutaneous melanoma patients partially responded.

Profiled with immunoSEQ multiplex PCR; TCRdb holds only in-frame clones, not every one. The data hold more than 35,000 clones, with around 83% observed a single time. Baseline, cycle 4 day 1, and cycle 7 day 1 were the blood sampling points. The clonotype comes from an adult with an advanced solid tumor such as melanoma, head and neck, liver or kidney cancer. Here the sequenced sample was CD4+ or CD8+ T cells sorted from blood, taken in a trial of the OX40 agonist ivuxolimab.

CDR3 residues: CASSKGQGGTEAFF. CDR3 DNA: TGTGCCAGCTCCAAGGGCCAGGGGGGGACTGAAGCTTTCTTT. The V call is TRBV18, the J call TRBJ1-1; 7 bases agree with TRBD1. The germline V gene encodes CDR1 KGHSH and CDR2 LQKENI. CDR3 size: 14 residues. V shed 6 bases and J 5 bases; nucleotides not matched to a gene: 9.